This note documents a single T cell receptor (beta chain) sequence. This entry is derived from a study of cytomegalovirus exposure and HLA in healthy donors. V lost 4 bases, J lost 0 bases, and 17 bases lay in between. There are 17 residues in the CDR3. CDR1 and CDR2 (germline): SGHNT, YYREEE (reference sequence). 13 Jbeta primers and 60 Vbeta primers were used for the PCR. Sequenced by immunoSEQ multiplex PCR; TCRdb stores in-frame clones only, minus some. Of 150,000 to 200,000 clones listed, roughly 80% were seen once; the top ten hold over 2%. Material: PBMCs. This chain connects TRBV5-4 to TRBJ2-1; a weak D match, TRBD1 (7 bases). This sequence was found in a female donor in good health and CMV-seronegative. In DNA, the CDR3 is TGTGCCAGCAGCCTCCGGAGGGACAGCGGCTCCTACAATGAGCAGTTCTTC. Its translation: CASSLRRDSGSYNEQFF.